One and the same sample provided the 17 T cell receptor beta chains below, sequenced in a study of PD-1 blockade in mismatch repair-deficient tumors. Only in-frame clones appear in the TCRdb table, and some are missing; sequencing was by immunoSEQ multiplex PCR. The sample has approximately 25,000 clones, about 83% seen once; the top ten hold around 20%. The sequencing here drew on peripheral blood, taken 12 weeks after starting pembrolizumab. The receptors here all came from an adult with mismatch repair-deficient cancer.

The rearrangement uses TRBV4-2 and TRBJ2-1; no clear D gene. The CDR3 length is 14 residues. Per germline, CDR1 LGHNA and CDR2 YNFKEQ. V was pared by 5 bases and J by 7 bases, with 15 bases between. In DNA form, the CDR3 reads TGTGCCAGCAGCTACGACCTGGGCGGTAATGAGCAGTTCTTC. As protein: CASSYDLGGNEQFF.

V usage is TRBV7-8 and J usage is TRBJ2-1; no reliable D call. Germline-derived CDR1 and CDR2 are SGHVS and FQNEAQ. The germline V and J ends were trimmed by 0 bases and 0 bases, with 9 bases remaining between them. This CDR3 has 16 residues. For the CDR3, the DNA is TGTGCCAGCAGCTTAGCAACTGCCCCCTCCTACAATGAGCAGTTCTTC. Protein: CASSLATAPSYNEQFF.

The chain's CDR3 is CASSFAGLGQPQHF. The CDR3 DNA follows: TGTGCCAGCAGCTTTGCGGGGCTGGGCCAGCCCCAGCATTTT. The genes are TRBV11-3 and TRBJ1-5; possible D gene TRBD1, 5 bases. The CDR3 totals 14 residues. Trimming left V 3 bases short and J 7 bases short, with 13 bases between. CDR1 SGHNT and CDR2 YENEEA come from the germline V gene.

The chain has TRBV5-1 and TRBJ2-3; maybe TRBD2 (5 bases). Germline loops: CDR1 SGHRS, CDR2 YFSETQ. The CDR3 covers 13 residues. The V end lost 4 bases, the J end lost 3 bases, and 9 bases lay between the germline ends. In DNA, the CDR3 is TGCGCCAGCAGCCGGGGAATGACAGATACGCAGTATTTT. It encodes CASSRGMTDTQYF. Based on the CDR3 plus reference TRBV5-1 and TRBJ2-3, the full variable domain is KAGVTQTPRYLIKTRGQQVTLSCSPISGHRSVSWYQQTPGQGLQFLFEYFSETQRNKGNFPGRFSGRQFSNSRSEMNVSTLELGDSALYLCASSRGMTDTQYFGPGTRLTVL.

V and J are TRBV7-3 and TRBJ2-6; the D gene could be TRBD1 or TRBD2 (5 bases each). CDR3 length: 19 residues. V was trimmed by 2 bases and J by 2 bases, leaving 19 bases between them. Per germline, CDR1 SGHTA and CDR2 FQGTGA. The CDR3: CASSLGGYTSFPGANVLTF. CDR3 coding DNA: TGTGCCAGCAGCTTAGGGGGATACACCAGTTTCCCTGGGGCCAACGTCCTGACTTTC.

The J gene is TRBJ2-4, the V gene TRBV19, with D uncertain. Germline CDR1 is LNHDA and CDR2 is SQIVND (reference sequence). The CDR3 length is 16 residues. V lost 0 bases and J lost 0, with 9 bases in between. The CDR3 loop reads CASSIEGIGAKNIQYF. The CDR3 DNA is TGTGCCAGTAGTATAGAGGGGATTGGAGCCAAAAACATTCAGTACTTC.

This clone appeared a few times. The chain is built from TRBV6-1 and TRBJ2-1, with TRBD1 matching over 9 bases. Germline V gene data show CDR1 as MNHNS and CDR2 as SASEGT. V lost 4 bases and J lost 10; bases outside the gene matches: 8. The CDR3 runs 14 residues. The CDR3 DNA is TGTGCCAGCAGTGTCGGGACAGGGCAAAGAGAGCAGTTCTTC. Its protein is CASSVGTGQREQFF.

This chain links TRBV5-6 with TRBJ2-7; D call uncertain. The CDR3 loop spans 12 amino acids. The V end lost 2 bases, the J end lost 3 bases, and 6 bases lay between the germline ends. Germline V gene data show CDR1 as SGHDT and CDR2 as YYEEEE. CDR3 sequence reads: CASSFSSYEQYF. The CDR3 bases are TGTGCCAGCAGCTTTTCGAGCTACGAGCAGTACTTC.

The CDR3 DNA follows: TGTGCCAGCAGCCAAGAACCGTGGGCGCAGTATTTT. This codes for CASSQEPWAQYF. The rearrangement joins TRBV14 to TRBJ2-3; D is undetermined. The CDR3 has 12 residues. Germline V gives CDR1 SGHDN, CDR2 FVKESK. V lost 0 bases and J 10 bases, leaving 8 bases between the germline ends. The full variable domain, completed using reference TRBV14 and TRBJ2-3, is EAGVTQFPSHSVIEKGQTVTLRCDPISGHDNLYWYRRVMGKEIKFLLHFVKESKQDESGMPNNRFLAERTGGTYSTLKVQPAELEDSGVYFCASSQEPWAQYFGPGTRLTVL.

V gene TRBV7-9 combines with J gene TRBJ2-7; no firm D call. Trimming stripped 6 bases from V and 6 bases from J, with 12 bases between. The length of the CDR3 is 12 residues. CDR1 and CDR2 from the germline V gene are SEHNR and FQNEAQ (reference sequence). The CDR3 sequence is CASRPQVREQYF. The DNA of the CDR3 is TGTGCCAGCAGGCCTCAGGTCCGCGAGCAGTACTTC.

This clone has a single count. DNA of the CDR3: TGCGCCAGCAGCCAAGTAAGGTATCAGCCCCAGCATTTT. Its protein product is CASSQVRYQPQHF. The chain joins TRBV4-3 to TRBJ1-5, with unresolved D. The CDR3 consists of 13 residues. Deletions cut 1 base from V and 5 bases from J, with 6 bases between. The germline V gene encodes CDR1 LGHNA and CDR2 YSLEER.

The CDR3 loop is CASSISEGYEQYF. The CDR3 bases are TGTGCCAGCAGTATCTCCGAGGGCTACGAGCAGTACTTC. The chain couples TRBV5-4 to TRBJ2-7, with a possible D match to TRBD2 (5 bases). Trimming shortened V by 5 bases and J by 3 bases, and 12 bases separated the two germline ends. CDR1 and CDR2 (germline): SGHNT, YYREEE (reference sequence). The CDR3 has 13 residues.

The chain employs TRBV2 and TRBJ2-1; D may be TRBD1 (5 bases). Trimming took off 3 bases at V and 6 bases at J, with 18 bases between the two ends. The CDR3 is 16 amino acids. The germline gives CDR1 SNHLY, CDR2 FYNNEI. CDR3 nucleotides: TGTGCCAGCAGTGATTGGGCAGGGCTTGAACTCAATGAGCAGTTCTTC. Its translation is CASSDWAGLELNEQFF.

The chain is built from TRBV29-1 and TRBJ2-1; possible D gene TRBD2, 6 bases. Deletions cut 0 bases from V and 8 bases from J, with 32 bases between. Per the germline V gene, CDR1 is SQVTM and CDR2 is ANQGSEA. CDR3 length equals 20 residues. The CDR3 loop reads CSVEDPPGGRLTTVTDEQFF. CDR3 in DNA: TGCAGCGTTGAAGATCCCCCCGGGGGTAGGCTAACTACCGTCACGGATGAGCAGTTCTTC.

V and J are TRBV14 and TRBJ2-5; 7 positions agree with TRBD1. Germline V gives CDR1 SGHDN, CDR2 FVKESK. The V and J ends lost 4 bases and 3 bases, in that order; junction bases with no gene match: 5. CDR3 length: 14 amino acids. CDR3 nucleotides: TGTGCCAGCAGCCTATGGACAGGCGAAGAGACCCAGTACTTC. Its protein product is CASSLWTGEETQYF.

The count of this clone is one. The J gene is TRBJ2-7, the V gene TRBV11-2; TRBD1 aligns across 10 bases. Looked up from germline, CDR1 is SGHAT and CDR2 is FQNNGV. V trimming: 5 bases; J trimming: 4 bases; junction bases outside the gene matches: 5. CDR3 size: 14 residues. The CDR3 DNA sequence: TGTGCCAGCAGCCCGGGACAGGGGCGGTACGAGCAGTACTTC. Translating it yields CASSPGQGRYEQYF.

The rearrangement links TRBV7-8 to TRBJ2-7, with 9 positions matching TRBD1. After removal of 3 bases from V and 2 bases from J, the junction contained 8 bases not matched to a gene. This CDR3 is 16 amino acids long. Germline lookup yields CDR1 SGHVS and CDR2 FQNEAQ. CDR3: CASSFSDRGHPYEQYF. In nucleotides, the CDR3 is TGTGCCAGCAGCTTCTCGGACAGGGGTCACCCCTACGAGCAGTACTTC.